Following are 28 T cell receptor beta chains from one sample sequenced in a study of T-cell reconstitution after alpha-beta-depleted transplantation in children. Unique molecular identifiers tagged the TCRbeta library. TCRdb fed the PCR reads into MiXCR, producing one record per CDR3 protein. Altogether around 600,000 distinct CDR3 sequences are present, under 12% being singletons, with the ten largest covering about 4.2%. Sequencing was performed on PBMCs from the stem cell graft donor, taken from the stem cell graft. The receptors were sampled from a human donor who donated a stem cell graft to a child with acute myeloid leukemia.

This clonotype has at least ten counts. The V and J genes are TRBV28 and TRBJ1-6, with D tentatively TRBD1 (5 bases). Germline CDR1 is MDHEN and CDR2 is SYDVKM. The CDR3 consists of 18 residues. The ends were cut back, 3 bases at V and 0 bases at J, with 15 bases in the middle. As DNA, the CDR3 is TGTGCCAGCAGTTTCTCTCTGGGGCTTGGCTCCTATAATTCACCCCTCCACTTT. Translating it yields CASSFSLGLGSYNSPLHF.

V and J are TRBV15 and TRBJ2-5, with D unclear. CDR1 is LNHNV, CDR2 YYDKDF, per germline (reference sequence). The CDR3 is 16 amino acids. The germline V and J ends were trimmed by 3 bases and 5 bases, with 19 bases remaining between them. In nucleotides, the CDR3 is TGTGCCACCAGCAGGGGGTTGCCCCCTGTGGGTGAGACCCAGTACTTC. It encodes CATSRGLPPVGETQYF.

The rearrangement uses TRBV5-1 and TRBJ2-7, with 13 bases identical to TRBD2. CDR1 and CDR2 from the germline V gene are SGHRS and YFSETQ. V lost 3 bases to trimming and J lost 4 bases; unmatched junction nucleotides: 7. The CDR3 has 16 residues. The CDR3 region is CASSWSGTSGTYEQYF. CDR3 DNA: TGCGCCAGCAGCTGGTCCGGGACTAGCGGGACATACGAGCAGTACTTC.

The sample holds a few counts of this clonotype. The chain couples TRBV20-1 to TRBJ2-1, with 12 bases identical to TRBD2. CDR3 length equals 16 residues. Trimming removed 3 bases from V and 0 bases from J; junction bases left unmatched: 3. Germline values: CDR1 DFQATT, CDR2 SNEGSKA (reference sequence). This CDR3 is CSASLTSGGSYNEQFF. DNA of the CDR3: TGCAGTGCTAGCCTGACTAGCGGGGGCTCCTACAATGAGCAGTTCTTC.

CDR3 bases: TGTGCCAGCAGCCCCCAATCCGGGGCCTACGAGCAGTACTTC. Protein: CASSPQSGAYEQYF. The chain uses TRBV7-2 and TRBJ2-7, with a tentative D call TRBD2 (5 bases). This CDR3 comprises 14 residues. Trimming left V 5 bases short and J 2 bases short, with 13 bases between. CDR1 and CDR2 (germline): SGHTA, FQGNSA.

The rearrangement uses TRBV27 and TRBJ2-1; D remains ambiguous. CDR3 size: 14 residues. Trimming removed 0 bases at V and 1 base at J, with 4 bases between. CDR1 MNHEY and CDR2 SMNVEV come from the germline V gene (reference sequence). The CDR3 spells CASSLSQSYNEQFF. The CDR3 nucleotides read TGTGCCAGCAGTTTATCCCAATCCTACAATGAGCAGTTCTTC.

J is TRBJ1-4 and V is TRBV2, with TRBD1 as a possible D gene (6 bases). Germline CDR1 SNHLY, CDR2 FYNNEI. Trimming took off 1 base at V and 8 bases at J, with 14 bases between the two ends. The CDR3 spans 15 residues. DNA of the CDR3: TGTGCCAGCAGTGAAGAAGAAGGGGGATGGGAAAAACTGTTTTTT. Translated, it gives CASSEEEGGWEKLFF.

J is TRBJ2-7 and V is TRBV27; 7 bases are a match to TRBD2. The CDR3 is made up of 15 amino acids. J lost 1 base, V lost 3 bases, and 6 bases had no gene match. In germline, CDR1 is MNHEY, CDR2 SMNVEV (reference sequence). CDR3 in amino acids: CASSFQGGRSYEQYF. The CDR3 DNA reads TGTGCCAGCAGTTTCCAGGGAGGGAGATCCTACGAGCAGTACTTC.

This clonotype has ten or more counts. The chain joins TRBV7-9 to TRBJ2-1; 7 nucleotides line up with TRBD1. Germline CDR1 is SEHNR and CDR2 is FQNEAQ (reference sequence). Losses at the gene ends were 1 base for V and 7 bases for J; bases not matched to a gene: 4. The CDR3 has 14 residues. The CDR3 region has the DNA TGTGCCAGCAGCTTAGTGGGGACAGAGAATGAGCAGTTCTTC. Translation gives CASSLVGTENEQFF.

The chain has TRBV4-3 and TRBJ1-5; D unclear. The CDR3 covers 15 residues. Germline V gives CDR1 LGHNA, CDR2 YSLEER. V was clipped by 0 bases and J by 3 bases, with 9 bases between them. DNA for the CDR3: TGCGCCAGCAGCCAAGATGCACAGATCAATCAGCCCCAGCATTTT. As protein: CASSQDAQINQPQHF.

This chain links TRBV10-3 with TRBJ1-6; possible D gene TRBD1, 5 bases. Germline V gene sequence: CDR1 ENHRY, CDR2 SYGVKD. The CDR3 length is 15 residues. V was trimmed by 0 bases and J by 8 bases, leaving 11 bases between them. As DNA, the CDR3 is TGTGCCATCAGTGAGTCCTTCGGGGGGGATTCACCCCTCCACTTT. Protein: CAISESFGGDSPLHF.

The table lists this clonotype with a few counts. This rearrangement joins TRBV14 to TRBJ2-1; the D gene is possibly TRBD1 (7 bases). The CDR3 extends over 11 amino acids. Trimming stripped 8 bases from V and 15 bases from J, with 17 bases between. Germline CDR1 and CDR2: SGHDN and FVKESK. The CDR3 protein is CASQGDGSWFF. In nucleotides, the CDR3 is TGTGCCAGCCAGGGGGACGGGAGCTGGTTCTTC.

This clonotype was observed a few times. V and J are TRBV29-1 and TRBJ1-2, with TRBD1 as a possible D gene (5 bases). V lost 0 bases, J lost 4 bases, and 18 bases lay in between. CDR3 length: 16 residues. CDR1 SQVTM and CDR2 ANQGSEA come from the germline V gene. The CDR3 bases are TGCAGCGTTGAAGATGCGGGGGGACTTAATATCTATGGCTACACCTTC. Translated: CSVEDAGGLNIYGYTF.

This clonotype was seen ten or more times. The chain recombines TRBV20-1 with TRBJ2-2, with a possible D match to TRBD1 (6 bases). CDR1 is DFQATT and CDR2 is SNEGSKA in the germline V gene (reference sequence). The CDR3 runs to 14 residues. V dropped 6 bases and J dropped 0 bases, with 11 bases sitting between them. The CDR3 spells CSARGISNTGELFF. CDR3 bases: TGCAGTGCAAGGGGGATATCGAACACCGGGGAGCTGTTTTTT.

This clonotype was counted between two and nine times. This rearrangement joins TRBV20-1 to TRBJ2-1, with TRBD1 as a possible D gene (7 bases). The CDR3 runs 17 residues. Germline V gene lookup returns CDR1 DFQATT and CDR2 SNEGSKA (reference sequence). V was shortened by 0 bases and J by 1 base, with 16 bases between the two germline ends. The DNA for the CDR3 is TGCAGTGCTAGAGACGACGACAGGGCGGGATCCTACAATGAGCAGTTCTTC. Encoded protein: CSARDDDRAGSYNEQFF.

CDR3 nucleotide sequence: TGTGCCAGCACCCTTAGCGGGAGTTACGAGCAGTACTTC. It is translated as CASTLSGSYEQYF. V and J are TRBV11-2 and TRBJ2-7; 9 nucleotides agree with TRBD2. CDR3 length equals 13 residues. Germline lookup yields CDR1 SGHAT and CDR2 FQNNGV. V dropped 7 bases and J dropped 4; count of bases not matched to a gene: 5.

In this sample, this clonotype turned up many times. This chain joins TRBV20-1 and TRBJ2-2; D ambiguous. Germline values: CDR1 DFQATT, CDR2 SNEGSKA (reference sequence). There are 12 residues in the CDR3. V lost 1 base and J lost 5, with 5 bases in between. DNA for the CDR3: TGCAGTGCTAGAGGCAAGACCGGGGAGCTGTTTTTT. Amino acids: CSARGKTGELFF.

This clonotype came up a few times. The chain carries TRBV6-4 and TRBJ2-1, with D possibly matching TRBD2 (6 bases). Trimming pared 4 bases from V and 6 bases from J, leaving 16 bases between. This CDR3 comprises 15 residues. The germline gives CDR1 MRHNA, CDR2 SNTAGT. The CDR3 here is CASSVSGWRGNEQFF. In DNA form, the CDR3 reads TGTGCCAGCAGTGTCTCAGGGTGGAGGGGCAATGAGCAGTTCTTC.

J is TRBJ1-2 and V is TRBV10-3; D not certain. The CDR3 extends over 12 amino acids. Per germline, CDR1 ENHRY and CDR2 SYGVKD. Trimming cost V 4 bases and J 8 bases, with 11 bases left between them. This CDR3 is CAISAGAEGYTF. CDR3 sequence (DNA): TGTGCCATCAGTGCGGGAGCGGAAGGCTACACCTTC.

This clonotype was seen ten or more times. This sequence joins TRBV6-5 and TRBJ2-3; a weak D match, TRBD2 (5 bases). The CDR3 is made up of 15 amino acids. V gave up 0 bases and J gave up 1 base, with 8 bases separating them. The V gene's germline CDR1 is MNHEY and CDR2 SVGAGI. The CDR3 DNA is TGTGCCAGCAGTTACTCGGGAGCGGGCACAGATACGCAGTATTTT. Protein sequence: CASSYSGAGTDTQYF.

V is TRBV7-2 and J is TRBJ2-7, with 7 bases matching TRBD1. Looked up from germline, CDR1 is SGHTA and CDR2 is FQGNSA. The CDR3 runs 13 residues. The ends lost 3 bases at V and 7 bases at J; junction bases unmatched: 6. CDR3 amino acids: CASSFRDSGEQYF. CDR3 nucleotide sequence: TGTGCCAGCAGCTTCCGGGACAGTGGGGAGCAGTACTTC.

The sample holds a few counts of this clonotype. This rearrangement joins TRBV4-3 to TRBJ2-3; D gene ambiguous. This CDR3 is 15 amino acids long. Trimming took 2 bases from V and 0 from J, leaving 9 bases between them. Germline CDR1 LGHNA, CDR2 YSLEER. The CDR3 bases are TGCGCCAGCAGCCAATCCCTGGGTAGCACAGATACGCAGTATTTT. Residues: CASSQSLGSTDTQYF.

Only a few counts were recorded for this clonotype. V gene TRBV29-1 combines with J gene TRBJ2-2; 7 bases fit TRBD2. This CDR3 has 14 amino acids. In germline, CDR1 is SQVTM, CDR2 ANQGSEA. Trimming removed 5 bases from V and 5 bases from J; junction bases left unmatched: 8. This CDR3 reads CSVLPGTKTGELFF. In nucleotides, the CDR3 is TGCAGCGTTCTACCCGGGACTAAAACCGGGGAGCTGTTTTTT.

There are many counts of this clonotype. The rearrangement joins TRBV6-2 or TRBV6-3 to TRBJ2-5; 11 bases match TRBD2. V shed 5 bases and J 5 bases; nucleotides not matched to a gene: 13. Germline CDR1 MNHEY, CDR2 SVGEGT. The CDR3 length is 17 residues. The CDR3 here is CASSPGASGRLIETQYF. The DNA for the CDR3 is TGTGCCAGCAGTCCAGGAGCTAGCGGGAGGTTGATTGAGACCCAGTACTTC.

A few counts support this clonotype. The gene calls are TRBV7-9 and TRBJ2-1; 11 bases fit TRBD2. V gave up 1 base and J gave up 8 bases; unmatched junction bases: 1. This CDR3 region has 14 residues. CDR1 is SEHNR, CDR2 FQNEAQ, per germline (reference sequence). The CDR3 spells CASSLVSGGDEQFF. The CDR3 DNA reads as TGTGCCAGCAGCTTAGTTAGCGGGGGGGATGAGCAGTTCTTC.

This clonotype has a handful of counts. This chain uses TRBV12-3 or TRBV12-4 with TRBJ2-3, with D tentatively TRBD1 or TRBD2 (7 bases each). Trimming removed 4 bases at V and 6 bases at J, with 14 bases between. CDR3 length equals 14 residues. The CDR3 sequence: CASSSGTAGDTQYF. In DNA form, the CDR3 reads TGTGCCAGCAGTTCGGGGACAGCGGGGGATACGCAGTATTTT.

This clonotype appeared a few times. V is TRBV7-6 and J is TRBJ1-5, with TRBD1 identical over 10 bases. Germline V CDR1 and CDR2: SGHVS, FNYEAQ. V trimming: 5 bases; J trimming: 4 bases; junction bases outside the gene matches: 8. This CDR3 is 16 amino acids long. The chain's CDR3 is CASSLGTGALNQPQHF. The DNA for the CDR3 is TGTGCCAGCAGCCTGGGGACAGGGGCCCTAAATCAGCCCCAGCATTTT.

V is TRBV4-2 and J is TRBJ2-5; 8 positions match TRBD1. Germline V lookup: CDR1 LGHNA, CDR2 YNFKEQ. CDR3 length: 15 amino acids. V lost 4 bases to trimming and J lost 1 base; unmatched junction nucleotides: 5. The CDR3 here is CASSPGTGTQETQYF. For the CDR3, the DNA is TGTGCCAGCAGCCCAGGGACAGGTACCCAAGAGACCCAGTACTTC.